This T cell receptor (beta chain) was documented in a study of CD8+CD57+ T cells in acquired aplastic anemia (dated by TCRdb to about 2018). The study in broad terms: Extracted DNA from sorted CD4+ and CD8+ cells averaged about 3.4 ug, ranging from about 0.19 to 30 ug. Mean read counts for healthy donor samples were approximately 10 million for CD4+ cells and some 11 million for CD8+ cells.

Genomic DNA served as template for TCR beta VDJ combination and CDR3 sequence profiling. TCR repertoire sequencing was run on an Illumina HiSeq 2000. In the source study's methods: TRBV/TRBJ rearrangement plots, CDR3 size and DJ length profiles, and Simpson's diversity index were used to evaluate the repertoires. The most abundant DNA sequence in the deep sequencing data was taken as the immunodominant clone. CDR3 amino acid sequences were checked for sharing between subjects and were compared against published repertoires and the VDJdb database. TCRdb itself trimmed the public reads at Q25 with fastp, ran MiXCR and retained productive beta chains. Each entry is one CDR3 protein sequence, shown with its most common DNA and genes. The V and J calls and clone size come from TCRdb's table, not from the authors' own analysis. The sample records 75,000 to 90,000 distinct CDR3 sequences, more than 40% of which are singletons. Clones ranked in the top ten supply approximately 62% of the sample.

This clonotype was observed many times. What this receptor recognizes is not known. Per-nucleotide qualities are absent, and no much larger clonotype sits a single base away. In the study, sorted CD4+ and CD8+ blood T cells from patients with severe aplastic anemia and from healthy subjects underwent deep sequencing of TCR repertoires. Ficoll-Paque density gradient centrifugation was used to isolate peripheral blood mononuclear cells. Before DNA was extracted, CD4+ and CD8+ T cells were sorted using either FACS or magnetic beads. Inclusive of the bounding cysteine and phenylalanine, the CDR3 is 16 residues long. Of all the DNA, just the CDR3 is kept, 48 bases in frame from base 1. From V the trimming removes 5 bases and from J it removes 8 bases, while the gene matches leave 12 bases of the junction unaccounted for. The germline V gene (reference sequence) gives CDR1 as LNHDA and CDR2 as SQIVND. Overall results and qualifications from the work: Twenty-nine CD8+ CDR3 sequences were found to be shared between patients and controls, but these sequences appeared to be highly expressed in patients and within the immunodominant clones of the patients. Patients and healthy controls showed no significant difference in CD8+ Simpson's diversity (P=0.060).

The sequence derives from a human donor in good health, serving as a control. The rearrangement joined TRBV19 to TRBJ2-1, with TRBD2 identical over 10 junction bases. The material sequenced was sorted CD4+, CD8+, or CD8+CD57+ T cells (not recorded which) from PBMCs. CDR3 sequence: CASSSQTSGFGDEQFF. The DNA reads TGTGCCAGTAGTTCACAGACTAGCGGGTTCGGGGATGAGCAGTTCTTC. The full variable domain, with segments outside the CDR3 supplied by the reference TRBV19 and TRBJ2-1 proteins, appears as DGGITQSPKYLFRKEGQNVTLSCEQNLNHDAMYWYRQDPGQGLRLIYYSQIVNDFQKGDIAEGYSVSREKKESFPLTVTSAQKNPTAFYLCASSSQTSGFGDEQFFGPGTRLTVL.